This T cell receptor beta chain was sequenced for a study of shared clonotypes between healthy human individuals. Negatively enriched CD4+ T cells were divided by CD45RA into naive and memory. The CDR3 totals 14 residues. The ends were cut back, 3 bases at V and 0 bases at J, with 9 bases in the middle. The germline CDR1 and CDR2 sequences are MNHEY and SMNVEV (reference sequence). Sequenced by immunoSEQ multiplex PCR; TCRdb stores in-frame clones only, minus some. The sample includes fewer than 3 million clones, around 90% of them seen just once. This TCR was recovered from a man between 18 and 29 years old in good health. Some clones in this sample may be carry-over from other donors' samples. The chain couples TRBV27 to TRBJ2-7; no definite D call. Sequencing was performed on naive CD4+ T cells from PBMCs. Subset reported: CD45RA+ positively selected. In DNA, the CDR3 is TGTGCCAGCAGTTTTCTTCCGGGCTCCTACGAGCAGTACTTC. As protein: CASSFLPGSYEQYF.